One and the same sample provided the 22 T cell receptor beta chains below, sequenced in a study of lung T cells in sarcoidosis with Löfgren's syndrome. MiXCR, run by TCRdb on the reads, gives a single entry per CDR3 protein. The table shows approximately 19,000 distinct CDR3 sequences, with about a fifth occurring only once. The specimen sequenced was CD4+ T cells from PBMCs. Receptors originate from a human donor with sarcoidosis (Löfgren's syndrome or another form), or a control subject (not recorded which).

By sample share, this clonotype is medium-sized. V and J are TRBV27 and TRBJ1-1; D is unclear. V dropped 1 base and J dropped 1 base, with 7 bases sitting between them. Germline loops: CDR1 MNHEY, CDR2 SMNVEV (reference sequence). The CDR3 extends over 14 amino acids. CDR3: CASSLYGENTEAFF. DNA of the CDR3: TGTGCCAGCAGTTTATATGGGGAGAACACTGAAGCTTTCTTT.

This clonotype was observed many times. The chain recombines TRBV12-5 with TRBJ2-3; 14 bases fit TRBD2. From germline, CDR1 is LGHNT and CDR2 FRNRAP. This CDR3 is 16 amino acids long. The V and J ends lost 5 bases and 5 bases, in that order; junction bases with no gene match: 6. The CDR3 is CASGEGLAGERDTQYF. CDR3 nucleotides: TGTGCTAGTGGTGAGGGACTAGCGGGAGAAAGAGATACGCAGTATTTT.

In this sample, this clonotype turned up many times. J is TRBJ2-1 and V is TRBV2; 11 positions agree with TRBD2. V lost 6 bases to trimming and J lost 4 bases; unmatched junction nucleotides: 5. Germline CDR1 reads SNHLY; CDR2 reads FYNNEI. CDR3 length equals 15 residues. The CDR3 is CASSRLAGTYNEQFF. CDR3 nucleotides: TGTGCCAGCAGCAGACTAGCGGGAACGTACAATGAGCAGTTCTTC.

Note on this clonotype: A read error may account for a junction end that differs from germline. The chain carries TRBV6-1 and TRBJ1-3; tentative D call: TRBD1 (5 bases). Germline lookup yields CDR1 MNHNS and CDR2 SASEGT. The CDR3 loop spans 13 amino acids. The chain's CDR3 is CAGRAQGGNTMYF. CDR3 sequence (DNA): TGTGCCGGCAGAGCCCAGGGTGGAAACACCATGTATTTT.

This clonotype was counted at least ten times. The chain recombines TRBV2 with TRBJ1-1; 7 bases line up with TRBD1. J gave up 0 bases and V 7 bases, and 8 bases lay outside the gene matches. The CDR3 loop spans 15 amino acids. Germline V gene sequence: CDR1 SNHLY, CDR2 FYNNEI. The chain's CDR3 is CASNRDRVMNTEAFF. CDR3 nucleotides: TGTGCCAGCAATCGTGACAGGGTTATGAACACTGAAGCTTTCTTT.

The genes are TRBV28 and TRBJ2-7; D is undetermined. Trimming pared 4 bases from V and 2 bases from J, leaving 18 bases between. The CDR3 runs to 16 residues. The germline CDR1 and CDR2 sequences are MDHEN and SYDVKM. In DNA form, the CDR3 reads TGTGCCAGCAGTTCGGACCTCAGCGTTGCCCCCTACGAGCAGTACTTC. Translated: CASSSDLSVAPYEQYF.

V is TRBV29-1 and J is TRBJ1-5; 9 nucleotides line up with TRBD1. The CDR3 length is 13 residues. Trimming removed 5 bases from V and 5 bases from J; junction bases left unmatched: 4. Germline CDR1 is SQVTM and CDR2 is ANQGSEA. CDR3 loop: CSVWTGEDQPQHF. The CDR3 region has the DNA TGCAGCGTTTGGACAGGGGAGGATCAGCCCCAGCATTTT. Looking up the rest from reference TRBV29-1 and TRBJ1-5 gives the full variable domain: SAVISQKPSRDICQRGTSLTIQCQVDSQVTMMFWYRQQPGQSLTLIATANQGSEATYESGFVIDKFPISRPNLTFSTLTVSNMSPEDSSIYLCSVWTGEDQPQHFGDGTRLSIL.

This clonotype was seen many times. The CDR3 here is CASSQESRLAGEDEQFF. Here the CDR3 DNA reads TGCGCCAGCAGCCAAGAGTCCCGACTAGCGGGGGAGGATGAGCAGTTCTTC. The chain joins TRBV4-3 to TRBJ2-1; 12 bases align to TRBD2. CDR3 length equals 17 residues. V gave up 0 bases and J gave up 8 bases; unmatched junction bases: 8. Germline CDR1 LGHNA, CDR2 YSLEER.

In its sample, this clonotype was seen a few times. The CDR3 nucleotides read TGTGCCAGCAGCCCTGGGGGGTCTGGAAACACCATATATTTT. Its protein product is CASSPGGSGNTIYF. This chain connects TRBV3-1 to TRBJ1-3; TRBD1 is a possible D gene (5 bases). V was pared by 4 bases and J by 1 base, with 8 bases between. This CDR3 region has 14 residues. The germline V gene has CDR1 LGHDT and CDR2 YNNKEL (reference sequence).

For this clonotype: Relative to the germline gene, one junction end is altered; a read error may explain this. The chain joins TRBV6-1 to TRBJ2-7; D is possibly TRBD2 (5 bases). The CDR3 is made up of 15 amino acids. Germline CDR1 MNHNS, CDR2 SASEGT. CDR3 DNA sequence: TGTGCCAGCAGTGAGACGGGCCCTAGCTCCTACGAGCAGTGCTTC. Amino acids: CASSETGPSSYEQCF.

This clonotype appeared many times. V and J are TRBV20-1 and TRBJ2-5; D ambiguous. This CDR3 spans 14 amino acids. Trimming removed 0 bases from V and 0 bases from J, with 8 bases in between. Germline loops: CDR1 DFQATT, CDR2 SNEGSKA (reference sequence). This CDR3 is CSARDRRNQETQYF. DNA of the CDR3: TGCAGTGCTAGAGATCGGCGGAACCAAGAGACCCAGTACTTC.

Ten or more counts support this clonotype. The chain combines TRBV5-1 with TRBJ2-1, with D tentatively TRBD1 (6 bases). V shed 4 bases and J shed 3 bases, with 17 bases lying between them. This CDR3 contains 16 residues. Germline V gene lookup returns CDR1 SGHRS and CDR2 YFSETQ. This CDR3 is CASSLPTGRLYNEQFF. The CDR3 DNA reads TGCGCCAGCAGCCTTCCGACAGGACGACTCTACAATGAGCAGTTCTTC.

The sample holds many counts of this clonotype. The chain couples TRBV29-1 to TRBJ2-3, with D perhaps matching TRBD2 (6 bases). CDR3 size: 13 residues. The germline V gene encodes CDR1 SQVTM and CDR2 ANQGSEA. With 4 bases removed from V and 4 bases from J, the gap between germline ends came to 12 bases. The CDR3 DNA follows: TGCAGCGTTGCTCGGTCGGGAGCAGATACGCAGTATTTT. The encoded protein is CSVARSGADTQYF.

This clonotype occurred many times. This chain connects TRBV10-3 to TRBJ1-6; D is unresolved. The CDR3 consists of 14 residues. CDR1 ENHRY and CDR2 SYGVKD come from the germline V gene. Trimming pared 0 bases from V and 9 bases from J, leaving 9 bases between. In nucleotides, the CDR3 is TGTGCCATCAGTGAGTCCGGCAGTATTTCACCCCTCCACTTT. This gives the protein CAISESGSISPLHF.

There are many counts of this clonotype. The chain employs TRBV10-3 and TRBJ1-5; D remains ambiguous. Germline CDR1 reads ENHRY; CDR2 reads SYGVKD. Trimming removed 2 bases at V and 5 bases at J, with 10 bases between. This CDR3 contains 14 residues. The DNA of the CDR3 is TGTGCCATCAGTGAGGGTGGGGTCCATCAGCCCCAGCATTTT. This gives the protein CAISEGGVHQPQHF.

A note on this clonotype: A much larger clone lies a single base off, so this may be a read error. The gene calls are TRBV28 and TRBJ1-5, with 10 bases matching TRBD1. Trimming removed 7 bases from V and 4 bases from J; junction bases left unmatched: 10. Germline values: CDR1 MDHEN, CDR2 SYDVKM. The CDR3 totals 16 residues. The CDR3 reads CASNMGGTGVNQPQHF. In nucleotides, the CDR3 is TGTGCCAGCAACATGGGCGGGACAGGGGTGAATCAGCCCCAGCATTTT.

This clonotype appeared many times. V gene TRBV5-1 combines with J gene TRBJ2-3; 11 nucleotides match TRBD2. CDR3 size: 15 residues. Germline V gene lookup returns CDR1 SGHRS and CDR2 YFSETQ. Germline trimming cut 4 bases from V and 3 bases from J; bases unmatched to any gene: 4. The CDR3 is CASSKLAGETDTQYF. The CDR3, as DNA: TGCGCCAGCAGCAAACTAGCGGGAGAGACAGATACGCAGTATTTT.

In the case of this clonotype: A read error may produce the germline difference seen at one junction end. The chain is built from TRBV6-2 or TRBV6-3 and TRBJ1-4; the D is unclear. CDR1 MNHEY and CDR2 SVGEGT come from the germline V gene. The CDR3 is 16 residues long. The CDR3, as DNA: TGTGCCAGCCCTTTGAATCCGTTTGCAACTATTGAAAAACTGTTTTTT. It encodes CASPLNPFATIEKLFF.

To note about this clonotype: At one end the junction does not follow the germline gene, possibly because of a read error. The chain joins TRBV11-2 to TRBJ1-5; TRBD1 agrees at 10 bases. Per germline, CDR1 SGHAT and CDR2 FQNNGV. This CDR3 spans 16 amino acids. The CDR3 sequence: CVSREQDRGRNQPQHF. CDR3 DNA: TGTGTCAGCAGAGAACAAGACAGGGGGCGGAATCAGCCCCAGCATTTT.

The count of this clonotype is one. This sequence may be a read error, since a much larger clone differs from it by one base. This sequence joins TRBV5-1 and TRBJ1-1; D gene unclear. This CDR3 region has 13 residues. Germline CDR1 is SGHRS and CDR2 is YFSETQ. The CDR3 protein is CASRRDENTEALF. DNA of the CDR3: TGCGCCAGCAGGCGGGATGAGAACACTGAAGCTCTCTTT.

This rearrangement joins TRBV27 to TRBJ2-1; 7 bases are shared with TRBD1. CDR3 length: 15 residues. Trimming at V came to 6 bases and at J to 8 bases, leaving 13 bases not matched to a gene. Germline V gives CDR1 MNHEY, CDR2 SMNVEV (reference sequence). CDR3 coding DNA: TGTGCCAGCAGAATCACCGGGACAGTCAGCTATGAGCAGTTCTTC. Translated, it gives CASRITGTVSYEQFF.

As for this clonotype: An end of the junction differs from the germline gene, which may be a read error. This chain joins TRBV10-3 and TRBJ2-5, with 7 bases fitting TRBD1. The CDR3 contains 12 residues. Germline CDR1 and CDR2: ENHRY and SYGVKD. The CDR3 spells CAIGSDRETQYF. The DNA of the CDR3 is TGTGCCATCGGTAGTGACAGGGAGACCCAATACTTC.